This TCR beta chain was identified in a study of spatial heterogeneity in lung cancer. Whole-study context: Alpha-chain detections were consistently fewer than beta-chain detections among the sequences.

TCRdb re-derived calls from the 5' RACE reads in MiXCR, one entry per CDR3 protein. Here the sample spans 15,000 or so distinct CDR3 sequences, about 7.9% being singletons. Time point of the sample: sample taken at primary tumor resection. In each case, whole RNA from tumor, nontumor lung or frozen PBMC was sequenced unsorted. This CDR3 is built from 11 residues. The germline V gene has CDR1 ENHRY and CDR2 SYGVKD. Worth noting for this clonotype: The junction departs from germline at one end; a sequencing error may be responsible.

This clonotype was obtained from a female donor with early-stage non-small cell lung cancer. Specimen: PBMCs, collected at surgery. The rearrangement joins TRBV10-3 to TRBJ1-4; no clear D. CDR3 loop: CAIGEAEKLFF. CDR3 nucleotide sequence: TGTGCCATCGGTGAGGCGGAAAAACTGTTTTTT.